These T cell receptor beta chains were read from a single sample in a study of blood T cell repertoires in COVID-19. Using immunoSEQ multiplex PCR, the repertoire was profiled, and TCRdb retains in-frame clones only, with some absent. The data show 260,000 or so clones, 70% to 90% seen once. The sequencing input was peripheral blood. All receptors derive from a human donor in a cohort sampled during active COVID-19. CDR3s include the opening cysteine and the closing phenylalanine or tryptophan.

V	J	CDR3
TRBV19	TRBJ2-1	CASSYYNEQFF
TRBV27	TRBJ2-1	CASSFLESAGQFF
TRBV4-3	TRBJ2-7	CASSHGGAAGGVEQYF
TRBV5-6	TRBJ1-3	CASSLGGGNTIYF
TRBV5-6	TRBJ1-3	CASSLIRASGNTIYF
TRBV25-1	TRBJ1-2	CASSDTYRQRGYTF
TRBV6-2/TRBV6-3	TRBJ1-1	CASSYGRGTEAFF
TRBV6-5	TRBJ2-1	CASGTLREINNEQFF
TRBV28	TRBJ1-2	CASSWGQLKLNYGYTF
TRBV7-6	TRBJ2-3	CASSAGTRGTDTQYF
TRBV28	TRBJ1-1	CASMPGSRTEAFF
TRBV2	TRBJ2-1	CASSERLAFYNEQFF
TRBV4-2	TRBJ2-3	CASSHSLQGALSDTQYF
TRBV3-1/TRBV3-2	TRBJ1-1	CASSPRQGLGEAFF
TRBV28	TRBJ1-4	CASRAQGATNEKLFF
TRBV23-1	TRBJ1-4	CASSHRTGGNEKLFF
TRBV30	TRBJ2-7	CAWTVLGDEQYF
TRBV9	TRBJ2-3	CASRASGLTDTQYF
TRBV19	TRBJ2-7	CASLVGRSVDEQYF
TRBV11-1	TRBJ2-1	CASSFGREGPGNEQFF
TRBV11-2	TRBJ1-2	CASSPRTGGRYGYTF
TRBV10-1	TRBJ2-7	CASSELAGASYEQYF
TRBV19	TRBJ2-1	CASSISGRELGNEQFF
TRBV5-4	TRBJ1-1	CASSLGGNTEAFF
TRBV4-3	TRBJ2-3	CASSQDAGTLGDTQYF
TRBV7-9	TRBJ2-7	CASSPGLAGRPYEQYF
TRBV29-1	TRBJ2-7	CSVEQGAYEQYF
TRBV7-8	TRBJ1-1	CASSLALQGVTEAFF
TRBV5-4	TRBJ1-4	CASSSAGGAEEKLFF
TRBV14	TRBJ1-6	CASSHDRRWNSPLHF
TRBV11-2	TRBJ1-3	CASSLDRAPTLISGNTIYF
TRBV4-1	TRBJ1-1	CASSQPREGTEAFF
TRBV5-6	TRBJ1-2	CASSFYDRTNYGYTF
TRBV6-1	TRBJ2-7	CASSDRGRVLVYEQYF
TRBV19	TRBJ2-7	CASSMNFGGSSYEQYF
TRBV7-6	TRBJ2-7	CASSLAAGGPHEQYF
TRBV28	TRBJ1-5	CASSFSGTGYQPQHF
TRBV5-1	TRBJ1-4	CASSEQGGSPPEKLFF
TRBV29-1	TRBJ2-6	CSVGTGRSGANVLTF
TRBV28	TRBJ1-1	CASRPRGRLRVTEAFF
TRBV30	TRBJ1-3	CAWSRQPINTIYF
TRBV27	TRBJ2-7	CASSFITRDRGLHEQYF
TRBV27	TRBJ2-5	CATRGGDQETQYF
TRBV6-2/TRBV6-3	TRBJ1-1	CASSRQGITEAFF
TRBV6-6	TRBJ1-2	CASSPRDRGRTRHGYTF
TRBV28	TRBJ1-5	CASSTGDQPQHF
TRBV28	TRBJ1-5	CASSPPLGDRADQPQHF
TRBV18	TRBJ2-1	CASSLGGGTASYNEQFF
TRBV6-5	TRBJ1-5	CASSTGTWGNQPQHF
TRBV7-9	TRBJ2-7	CASSFDRSSYEQYF
TRBV7-6	TRBJ1-3	CASSPLIGGTGNTIYF
TRBV4-1	TRBJ2-7	CASSQLTGDSSYEQYF
TRBV27	TRBJ2-1	CASSLIPPLTSGRGNEQFF
TRBV19	TRBJ1-5	CASSILGTGSFQPQHF
TRBV4-3	TRBJ2-7	CASSQDIAGSSEQYF